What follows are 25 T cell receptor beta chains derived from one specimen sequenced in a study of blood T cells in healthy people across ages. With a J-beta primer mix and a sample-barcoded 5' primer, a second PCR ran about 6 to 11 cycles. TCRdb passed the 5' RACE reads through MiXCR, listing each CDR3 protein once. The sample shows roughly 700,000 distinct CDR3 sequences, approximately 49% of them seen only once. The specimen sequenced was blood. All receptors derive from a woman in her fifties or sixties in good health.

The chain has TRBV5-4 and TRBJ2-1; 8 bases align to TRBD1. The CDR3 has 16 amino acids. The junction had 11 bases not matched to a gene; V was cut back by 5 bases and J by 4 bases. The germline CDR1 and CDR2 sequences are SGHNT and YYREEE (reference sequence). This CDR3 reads CASSGQGSVAYNEQFF. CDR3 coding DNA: TGTGCCAGCAGTGGACAGGGTTCTGTTGCTTACAATGAGCAGTTCTTC.

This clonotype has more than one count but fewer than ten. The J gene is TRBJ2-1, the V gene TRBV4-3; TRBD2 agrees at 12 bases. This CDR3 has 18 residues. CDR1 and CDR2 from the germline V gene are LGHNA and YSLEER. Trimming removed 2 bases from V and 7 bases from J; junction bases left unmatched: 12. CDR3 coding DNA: TGCGCCAGCAGCCAATGGGCCCTAGCGGGAGGGCCGGGGAATGAGCAGTTCTTC. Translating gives CASSQWALAGGPGNEQFF.

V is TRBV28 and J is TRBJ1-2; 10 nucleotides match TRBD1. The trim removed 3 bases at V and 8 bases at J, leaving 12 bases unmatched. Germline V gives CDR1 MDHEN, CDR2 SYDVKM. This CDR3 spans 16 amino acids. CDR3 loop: CASSFTPYRDRGGYTF. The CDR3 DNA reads TGTGCCAGCAGTTTCACACCGTACCGGGACAGGGGCGGCTACACCTTC.

CDR3 sequence (DNA): TGCAGTGCTAGACACCCTTTTGGACTAGCGGCCTACGAGCAGTACTTC. Its translation: CSARHPFGLAAYEQYF. The chain couples TRBV20-1 to TRBJ2-7, with 10 bases that match TRBD2. Germline lookup yields CDR1 DFQATT and CDR2 SNEGSKA (reference sequence). J lost 2 bases, V lost 2 bases, and 9 bases had no gene match. This CDR3 spans 16 amino acids.

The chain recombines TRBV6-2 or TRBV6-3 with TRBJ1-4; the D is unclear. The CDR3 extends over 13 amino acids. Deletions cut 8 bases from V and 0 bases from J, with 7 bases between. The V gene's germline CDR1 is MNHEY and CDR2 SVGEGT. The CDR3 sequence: CASAEATNEKLFF. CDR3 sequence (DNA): TGTGCCAGCGCCGAAGCAACTAATGAAAAACTGTTTTTT.

DNA of the CDR3: TGTGCCAGCAGCGCTAGCCCCGCAACCTCCTACGAGCAGTACTTC. Translation: CASSASPATSYEQYF. This sequence joins TRBV11-1 and TRBJ2-7; perhaps TRBD2 as D (5 bases). Per the germline V gene, CDR1 is SGHAT and CDR2 is FQDESV (reference sequence). Trimming removed 5 bases from V and 0 bases from J, with 14 bases in between. CDR3 length equals 15 residues.

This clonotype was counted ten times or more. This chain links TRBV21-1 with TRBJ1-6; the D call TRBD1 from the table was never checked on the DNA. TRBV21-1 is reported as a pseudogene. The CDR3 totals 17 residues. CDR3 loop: CASSARQGGTYNSPLHF. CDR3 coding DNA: TGTGCCAGCAGCGCTCGACAGGGAGGGACTTATAATTCACCCCTCCACTTT.

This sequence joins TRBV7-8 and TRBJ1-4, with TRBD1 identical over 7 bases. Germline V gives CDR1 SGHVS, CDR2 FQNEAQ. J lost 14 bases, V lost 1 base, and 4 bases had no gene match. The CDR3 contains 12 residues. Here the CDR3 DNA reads TGTGCCAGCAGCTTAGACAGGGGTCGGCTGTTTTTT. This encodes CASSLDRGRLFF.

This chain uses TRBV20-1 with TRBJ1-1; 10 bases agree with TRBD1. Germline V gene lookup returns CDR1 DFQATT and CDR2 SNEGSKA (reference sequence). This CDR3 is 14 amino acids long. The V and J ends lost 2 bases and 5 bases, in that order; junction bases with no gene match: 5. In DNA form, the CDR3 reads TGCAGTGCTAGATCTCCGGGACAGGGGACTGAAGCTTTCTTT. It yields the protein CSARSPGQGTEAFF.

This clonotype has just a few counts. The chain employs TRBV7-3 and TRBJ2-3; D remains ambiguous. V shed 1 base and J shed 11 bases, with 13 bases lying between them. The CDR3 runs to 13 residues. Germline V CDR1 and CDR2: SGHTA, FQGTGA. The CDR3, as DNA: TGTGCCAGCAGCTTAAACTGGGCTTCATGGCAGTATTTT. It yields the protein CASSLNWASWQYF.

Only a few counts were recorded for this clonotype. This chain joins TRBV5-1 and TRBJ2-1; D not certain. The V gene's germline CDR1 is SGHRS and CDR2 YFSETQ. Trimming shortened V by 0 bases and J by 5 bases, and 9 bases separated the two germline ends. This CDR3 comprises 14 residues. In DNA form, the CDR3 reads TGCGCCAGCAGCTTGGTACTAACGGACAATGAGCAGTTCTTC. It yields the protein CASSLVLTDNEQFF. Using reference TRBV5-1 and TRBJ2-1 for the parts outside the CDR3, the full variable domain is KAGVTQTPRYLIKTRGQQVTLSCSPISGHRSVSWYQQTPGQGLQFLFEYFSETQRNKGNFPGRFSGRQFSNSRSEMNVSTLELGDSALYLCASSLVLTDNEQFFGPGTRLTVL.

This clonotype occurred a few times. The CDR3 reads CATTGQTDTQYF. The CDR3 DNA follows: TGTGCCACCACTGGACAGACAGATACGCAGTATTTT. The chain employs TRBV24-1 and TRBJ2-3, with D possibly being TRBD1 (6 bases). Germline values: CDR1 KGHDR, CDR2 SFDVKD. Trimming stripped 8 bases from V and 3 bases from J, with 8 bases between. CDR3 length equals 12 residues.

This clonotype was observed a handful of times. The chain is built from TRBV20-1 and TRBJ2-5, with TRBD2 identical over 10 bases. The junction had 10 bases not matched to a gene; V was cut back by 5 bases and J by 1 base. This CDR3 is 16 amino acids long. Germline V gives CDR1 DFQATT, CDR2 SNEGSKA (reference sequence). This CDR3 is CSADGHSGRTQETQYF. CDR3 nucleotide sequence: TGCAGTGCTGATGGCCATAGCGGGAGGACCCAAGAGACCCAGTACTTC.

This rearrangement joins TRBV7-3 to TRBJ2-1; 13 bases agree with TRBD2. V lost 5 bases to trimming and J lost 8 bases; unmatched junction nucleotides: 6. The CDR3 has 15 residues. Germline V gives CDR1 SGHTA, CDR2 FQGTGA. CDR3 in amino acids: CASSLGTSGTYEQFF. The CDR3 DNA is TGTGCCAGCAGCCTCGGGACTAGCGGGACTTATGAGCAGTTCTTC.

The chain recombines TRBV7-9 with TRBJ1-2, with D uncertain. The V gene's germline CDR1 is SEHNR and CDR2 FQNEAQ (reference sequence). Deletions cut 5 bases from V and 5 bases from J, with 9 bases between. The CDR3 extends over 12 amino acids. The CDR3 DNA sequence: TGTGCCAGCAGCGATACAGCGTATGGCTACACCTTC. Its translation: CASSDTAYGYTF.

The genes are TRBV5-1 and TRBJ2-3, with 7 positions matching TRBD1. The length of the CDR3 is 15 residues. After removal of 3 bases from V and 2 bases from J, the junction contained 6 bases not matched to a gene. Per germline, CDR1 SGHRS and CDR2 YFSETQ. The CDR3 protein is CASSYRDSDTDTQYF. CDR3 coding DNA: TGCGCCAGCAGCTACCGGGACAGTGACACAGATACGCAGTATTTT.

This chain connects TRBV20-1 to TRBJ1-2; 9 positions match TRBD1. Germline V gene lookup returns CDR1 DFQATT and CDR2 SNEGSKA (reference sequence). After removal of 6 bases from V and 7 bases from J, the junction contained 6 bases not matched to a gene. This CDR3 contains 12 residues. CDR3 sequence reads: CSATQGAGGYTF. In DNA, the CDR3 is TGCAGTGCAACACAGGGGGCTGGTGGCTACACCTTC.

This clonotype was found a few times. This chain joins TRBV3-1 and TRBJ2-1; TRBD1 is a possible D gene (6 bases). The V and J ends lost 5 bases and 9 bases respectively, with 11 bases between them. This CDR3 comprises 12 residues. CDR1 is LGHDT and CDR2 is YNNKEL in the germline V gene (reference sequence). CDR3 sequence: CASSLQGTEQFF. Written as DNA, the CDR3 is TGTGCCAGCAGCTTACAGGGCACTGAGCAGTTCTTC.

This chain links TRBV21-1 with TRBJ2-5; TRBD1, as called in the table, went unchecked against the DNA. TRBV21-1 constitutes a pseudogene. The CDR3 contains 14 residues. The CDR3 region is CASSKDRVEETQYF. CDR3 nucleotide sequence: TGTGCCAGCAGCAAGGACAGGGTAGAAGAGACCCAGTACTTC.

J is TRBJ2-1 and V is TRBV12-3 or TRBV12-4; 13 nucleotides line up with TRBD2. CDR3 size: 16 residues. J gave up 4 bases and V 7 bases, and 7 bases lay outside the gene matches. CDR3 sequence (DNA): TGTGCCAGCAAGGGGACTAGCGGGACTTCGTACAATGAGCAGTTCTTC. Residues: CASKGTSGTSYNEQFF.

Written as DNA, the CDR3 is TGCAGTGCTAGGACCTATTCCCCCACAGGGAGCTCCTACAATGAGCAGTACTTC. It codes for CSARTYSPTGSSYNEQYF. The chain employs TRBV20-1 and TRBJ2-1; D is possibly TRBD1 (6 bases). The DNA end is a closer match to TRBJ2-7, so the J assignment may be wrong. CDR1 and CDR2 from the germline V gene are DFQATT and SNEGSKA (reference sequence). The CDR3 has 18 residues.

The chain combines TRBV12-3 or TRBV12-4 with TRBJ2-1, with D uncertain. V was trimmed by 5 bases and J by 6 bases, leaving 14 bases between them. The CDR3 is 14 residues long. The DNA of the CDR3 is TGTGCCAGCAGTGGGTGGAGCGTGAGCAATGAGCAGTTCTTC. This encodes CASSGWSVSNEQFF.

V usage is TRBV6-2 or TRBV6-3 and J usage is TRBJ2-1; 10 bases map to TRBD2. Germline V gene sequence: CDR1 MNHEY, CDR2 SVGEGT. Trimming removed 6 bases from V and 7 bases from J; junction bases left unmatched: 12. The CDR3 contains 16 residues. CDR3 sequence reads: CASRDHLAGERNEQFF. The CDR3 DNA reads TGTGCCAGCAGAGACCATCTAGCGGGAGAAAGAAATGAGCAGTTCTTC.

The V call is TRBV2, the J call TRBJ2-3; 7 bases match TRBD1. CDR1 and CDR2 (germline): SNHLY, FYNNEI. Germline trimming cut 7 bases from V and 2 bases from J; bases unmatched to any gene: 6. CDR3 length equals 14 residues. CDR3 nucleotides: TGTGCCAGCACTAACGACAGGGCCACAGATACGCAGTATTTT. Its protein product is CASTNDRATDTQYF.

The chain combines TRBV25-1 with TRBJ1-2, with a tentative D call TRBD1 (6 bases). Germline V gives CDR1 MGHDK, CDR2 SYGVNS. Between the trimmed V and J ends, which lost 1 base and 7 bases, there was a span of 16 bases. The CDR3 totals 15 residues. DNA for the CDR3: TGTGCCAGCAGTGAATCCTACAGGGAGGTTCGTGGCTACACCTTC. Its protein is CASSESYREVRGYTF.